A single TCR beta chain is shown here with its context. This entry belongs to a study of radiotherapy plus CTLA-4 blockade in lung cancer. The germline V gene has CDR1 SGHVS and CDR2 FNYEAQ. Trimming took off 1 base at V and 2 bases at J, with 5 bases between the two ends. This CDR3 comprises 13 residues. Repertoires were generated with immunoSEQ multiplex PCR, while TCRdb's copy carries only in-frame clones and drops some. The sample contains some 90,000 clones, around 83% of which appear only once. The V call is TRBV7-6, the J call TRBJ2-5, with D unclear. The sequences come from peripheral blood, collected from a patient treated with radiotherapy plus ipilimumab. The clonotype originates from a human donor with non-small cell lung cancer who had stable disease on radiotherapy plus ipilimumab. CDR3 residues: CASSLGLQETQYF. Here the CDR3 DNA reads TGTGCCAGCAGCTTAGGGCTACAAGAGACCCAGTACTTC.